Each of the 13 T cell receptor beta chains below was sequenced from the same sample in a study of blood T cell repertoires in COVID-19. Sequenced by immunoSEQ multiplex PCR; TCRdb stores in-frame clones only, minus some. This table holds just under 350,000 clones, around nine tenths found once. Sequencing input: peripheral blood. These receptors all come from a woman between 18 and 30 years old who had recovered from COVID-19.

In its sample, this clone was seen a few times. The V call is TRBV5-6, the J call TRBJ1-6; no reliable D call. Germline values: CDR1 SGHDT, CDR2 YYEEEE. V gave up 3 bases and J gave up 0 bases, with 10 bases separating them. The length of the CDR3 is 16 residues. In nucleotides, the CDR3 is TGTGCCAGCAGCTCCACATTTGGCTCCTATAATTCACCCCTCCACTTT. Its translation is CASSSTFGSYNSPLHF.

The chain recombines TRBV18 with TRBJ1-5; D not resolved. Trimming cost V 1 base and J 2 bases, with 6 bases left between them. Germline CDR1 reads KGHSH; CDR2 reads LQKENI. This CDR3 is 14 amino acids long. The CDR3 DNA follows: TGTGCCAGCTCACCACTTAGTGGCAATCAGCCCCAGCATTTT. Encoded protein: CASSPLSGNQPQHF.

The gene calls are TRBV21-1 and TRBJ1-5; no DNA check was done on the table's D call, TRBD1. TRBV21-1 is classified as a pseudogene. CDR3 length: 16 amino acids. CDR3 sequence: CASSNPGLYSNQPQHF. The CDR3 coding sequence is TGTGCCAGCAGCAATCCAGGGCTATATAGCAATCAGCCCCAGCATTTT.

Note on this clone: Other DNA sequences in this sample translate to the same CDR3. The chain has TRBV24-1 and TRBJ2-5; 10 bases map to TRBD2. The germline gives CDR1 KGHDR, CDR2 SFDVKD. The CDR3 sequence is 15 residues long. V shed 4 bases and J 4 bases; nucleotides not matched to a gene: 5. The CDR3 nucleotides read TGTGCCACCAGTGACCCGCGACTAGCGGGAGAGACCCAGTACTTC. It specifies CATSDPRLAGETQYF.

The genes are TRBV25-1 and TRBJ1-6, with TRBD1 identical over 10 bases. Germline CDR1 and CDR2: MGHDK and SYGVNS. The V and J ends lost 5 bases and 7 bases, in that order; junction bases with no gene match: 2. This CDR3 comprises 14 residues. CDR3 protein: CASSWGQGNSPLHF. CDR3 nucleotides: TGTGCCAGCAGTTGGGGACAGGGGAATTCACCCCTCCACTTT.

The chain employs TRBV7-9 and TRBJ1-2; 7 bases align to TRBD1. This CDR3 contains 12 residues. CDR1 SEHNR and CDR2 FQNEAQ come from the germline V gene (reference sequence). V lost 4 bases and J lost 10; bases outside the gene matches: 6. CDR3 sequence: CASSSPGQHYTF. For the CDR3, the DNA is TGTGCCAGCAGCTCACCGGGACAGCACTACACCTTC.

This rearrangement joins TRBV18 to TRBJ2-1; D not resolved. The CDR3 has 15 amino acids. Germline V gives CDR1 KGHSH, CDR2 LQKENI. Trimming removed 4 bases from V and 0 bases from J, with 10 bases in between. As DNA, the CDR3 is TGTGCCAGCTCACTTACTGTGAGCTCCTACAATGAGCAGTTCTTC. Residues: CASSLTVSSYNEQFF.

The gene calls are TRBV11-2 and TRBJ1-2, with TRBD1 identical over 7 bases. CDR3 length equals 14 residues. Germline loops: CDR1 SGHAT, CDR2 FQNNGV. After removal of 5 bases from V and 3 bases from J, the junction contained 6 bases not matched to a gene. CDR3 nucleotides: TGTGCCAGCAGCCCAGGACAGGTAGACTATGGCTACACCTTC. It yields the protein CASSPGQVDYGYTF.

This chain links TRBV29-1 with TRBJ2-3, with TRBD2 matching 7 bases. This CDR3 has 14 amino acids. Germline V CDR1 and CDR2: SQVTM, ANQGSEA. J lost 1 base, V lost 4 bases, and 5 bases had no gene match. The CDR3 here is CSVVRAGGTDTQYF. Written as DNA, the CDR3 is TGCAGCGTTGTCCGGGCGGGAGGCACAGATACGCAGTATTTT.

The gene calls are TRBV18 and TRBJ1-1, with D unresolved. The V and J ends lost 3 bases and 1 base respectively, with 12 bases between them. The germline V gene has CDR1 KGHSH and CDR2 LQKENI. The CDR3 totals 15 residues. This CDR3 is CASSPSLEGNTEAFF. Here the CDR3 DNA reads TGTGCCAGCTCACCTTCCCTCGAGGGGAACACTGAAGCTTTCTTT.

The V gene is TRBV6-1, the J gene TRBJ2-1; weak D call: TRBD2 (5 bases). Trimming pared 0 bases from V and 7 bases from J, leaving 16 bases between. CDR3 length: 16 amino acids. CDR1 and CDR2 (germline): MNHNS, SASEGT. In nucleotides, the CDR3 is TGTGCCAGCAGTGAAGCGCTGGCGGTCCCGGGGAATGAGCAGTTCTTC. Its protein product is CASSEALAVPGNEQFF.

This clone appeared a single time. J is TRBJ2-2 and V is TRBV9; TRBD2 matches 7 bases. The CDR3 contains 14 residues. Germline V gives CDR1 SGDLS, CDR2 YYNGEE. Trimming cost V 1 base and J 6 bases; bases outside gene matches: 3. CDR3 loop: CASSVRLAAGELFF. CDR3 bases: TGTGCCAGCAGCGTAAGGCTAGCGGCCGGGGAGCTGTTTTTT. Looking up the rest from reference TRBV9 and TRBJ2-2 gives the full variable domain: DSGVTQTPKHLITATGQRVTLRCSPRSGDLSVYWYQQSLDQGLQFLIQYYNGEERAKGNILERFSAQQFPDLHSELNLSSLELGDSALYFCASSVRLAAGELFFGEGSRLTVL.

The chain is built from TRBV6-4 and TRBJ2-1; TRBD2 agrees at 9 bases. CDR1 MRHNA and CDR2 SNTAGT come from the germline V gene. V lost 4 bases to trimming and J lost 0 bases; unmatched junction nucleotides: 4. This CDR3 has 16 residues. The CDR3 DNA reads TGTGCCAGCAGTGGTTTAGCGGGAGTCTCCTACAATGAGCAGTTCTTC. As protein: CASSGLAGVSYNEQFF.